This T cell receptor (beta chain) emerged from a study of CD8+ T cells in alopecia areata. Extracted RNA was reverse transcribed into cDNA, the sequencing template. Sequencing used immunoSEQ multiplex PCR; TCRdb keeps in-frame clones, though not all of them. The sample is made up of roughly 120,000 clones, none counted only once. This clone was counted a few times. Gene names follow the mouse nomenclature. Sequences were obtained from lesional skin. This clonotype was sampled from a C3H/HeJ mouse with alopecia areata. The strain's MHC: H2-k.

The CDR3 bases that were read are TGTGCCAGCATGGGACTGGGGCGTGCAGAA. It encodes CASMGLGRAE. The full-length CDR3 reads as CASMGLGRAETLYF. The genes are TRBV19 and TRBJ2-3, with 10 nucleotides matching TRBD2. The CDR3 goes on 4 residues after the read ends, and that part is filled in from the germline J gene. V shed 6 bases, J shed 1 base, and the junction held 2 bases outside the gene matches. Germline V gene sequence: CDR1 FNHDT, CDR2 SITEND (reference sequence). This CDR3 region has 14 residues.